This entry lists 32 T cell receptor beta chains sequenced from one sample in a study of blood T cell repertoires in COVID-19. Sequencing was performed with immunoSEQ multiplex PCR; in TCRdb, only in-frame clones are kept and a portion is missing. The sample holds over 140,000 clones, 60% to 80% seen once. The sequenced sample was peripheral blood. These receptors originate from a woman between 45 and 60 years old with active or convalescent COVID-19.

V is TRBV30 and J is TRBJ2-4; 11 bases are a match to TRBD2. V trimming: 2 bases; J trimming: 5 bases; junction bases outside the gene matches: 2. The CDR3 runs to 14 residues. The germline V gene encodes CDR1 GTSNPN and CDR2 SVGIG (reference sequence). CDR3 amino acids: CAWSPGLAENIQYF. CDR3 nucleotide sequence: TGTGCCTGGAGTCCGGGACTAGCGGAAAACATTCAGTACTTC.

The chain links TRBV10-3 to TRBJ1-1; 8 nucleotides agree with TRBD1. The CDR3 is 15 residues long. Germline V lookup: CDR1 ENHRY, CDR2 SYGVKD. V dropped 2 bases and J dropped 8; count of bases not matched to a gene: 10. CDR3 coding DNA: TGTGCCATCAGTGAGGGACAGGGATTACTAAACGAAGCTTTCTTT. Protein: CAISEGQGLLNEAFF.

The chain combines TRBV30 with TRBJ2-5; 11 positions match TRBD2. With V trimmed by 3 bases and J by 5 bases, 8 bases remained unmatched. Germline V lookup: CDR1 GTSNPN, CDR2 SVGIG (reference sequence). The CDR3 extends over 15 amino acids. This CDR3 reads CAWSLLAGAGETQYF. CDR3 nucleotide sequence: TGTGCCTGGAGCCTACTAGCGGGGGCAGGGGAGACCCAGTACTTC.

The chain links TRBV14 to TRBJ2-3, with 7 bases aligning to TRBD2. The CDR3 has 14 residues. With 3 bases clipped from V and 7 bases from J, the junction kept 7 bases outside the gene matches. The germline gives CDR1 SGHDN, CDR2 FVKESK. The CDR3 loop is CASSHLGGGNTQYF. As DNA, the CDR3 is TGTGCCAGCAGCCATCTTGGCGGGGGAAATACGCAGTATTTT.

This clone appeared once. The rearrangement uses TRBV28 and TRBJ1-3; 7 bases agree with TRBD1. The V gene's germline CDR1 is MDHEN and CDR2 SYDVKM. With 6 bases clipped from V and 4 bases from J, the junction kept 0 bases outside the gene matches. The CDR3 runs 12 residues. CDR3 in amino acids: CASRDRGNTIYF. The CDR3 DNA reads as TGTGCCAGCAGGGACAGGGGAAACACCATATATTTT.

This sequence joins TRBV19 and TRBJ2-3; 14 nucleotides match TRBD2. J lost 6 bases, V lost 3 bases, and 2 bases had no gene match. The CDR3 contains 15 residues. Germline V gene data show CDR1 as LNHDA and CDR2 as SQIVND (reference sequence). The DNA of the CDR3 is TGTGCCAGTAGTATTTGGACTAGCGGGGGGGATACGCAGTATTTT. Translation: CASSIWTSGGDTQYF.

The chain joins TRBV28 to TRBJ1-2, with TRBD1 matching 8 bases. J lost 4 bases, V lost 3 bases, and 4 bases had no gene match. CDR3 length: 14 residues. CDR1 and CDR2 from the germline V gene are MDHEN and SYDVKM. As DNA, the CDR3 is TGTGCCAGCAGTTTCCGGGACAGGTTCTATGGCTACACCTTC. Translating it yields CASSFRDRFYGYTF.

V usage is TRBV14 and J usage is TRBJ1-1; 9 bases are shared with TRBD1. The CDR3 spans 15 residues. The germline gives CDR1 SGHDN, CDR2 FVKESK. The ends lost 1 base at V and 6 bases at J; junction bases unmatched: 6. The CDR3 loop is CASSQGPGQGPEAFF. The DNA for the CDR3 is TGTGCCAGCAGCCAAGGCCCGGGACAGGGACCTGAAGCTTTCTTT.

CDR3 residues: CASSLGRGSPLHF. The CDR3 DNA reads TGTGCCAGCAGCTTAGGTAGGGGTTCACCCCTCCACTTT. J is TRBJ1-6 and V is TRBV7-2, with D perhaps TRBD1 (5 bases). The CDR3 spans 13 residues. The germline V and J ends were trimmed by 1 base and 9 bases, with 7 bases remaining between them. Looked up from germline, CDR1 is SGHTA and CDR2 is FQGNSA.

This chain connects TRBV6-5 to TRBJ2-4; possible D gene TRBD2, 6 bases. The CDR3 contains 14 residues. V lost 4 bases to trimming and J lost 4 bases, with 11 bases between them. From germline, CDR1 is MNHEY and CDR2 SVGAGI. The CDR3 sequence: CASSLRDSKNIQYF. CDR3 sequence (DNA): TGTGCCAGCAGTTTGCGGGACTCGAAAAACATTCAGTACTTC.

The chain recombines TRBV6-5 with TRBJ1-1; weak D call: TRBD1 (5 bases). Germline assignment: CDR1 MNHEY and CDR2 SVGAGI. Trimming pared 5 bases from V and 5 bases from J, leaving 12 bases between. This CDR3 has 13 amino acids. The DNA for the CDR3 is TGTGCCAGCAGTACGTATGGGGGGACTGAAGCTTTCTTT. Its translation: CASSTYGGTEAFF.

V gene TRBV4-3 combines with J gene TRBJ2-3; a weak D match, TRBD2 (7 bases). Trimming removed 1 base from V and 5 bases from J, with 16 bases in between. The germline V gene encodes CDR1 LGHNA and CDR2 YSLEER. This CDR3 has 16 residues. CDR3 loop: CASSQGRGGLGDTQYF. The CDR3 DNA sequence: TGCGCCAGCAGCCAAGGAAGGGGGGGGCTTGGAGATACGCAGTATTTT.

The chain uses TRBV19 and TRBJ2-3; 7 bases agree with TRBD1. This CDR3 region has 13 residues. The V and J ends lost 5 bases and 4 bases, in that order; junction bases with no gene match: 3. Germline V gene lookup returns CDR1 LNHDA and CDR2 SQIVND (reference sequence). The DNA for the CDR3 is TGTGCCAGTAGTCCCACAGGGGCAGATACGCAGTATTTT. Translating gives CASSPTGADTQYF.

The CDR3 spells CASSLGRTGLGYTF. CDR3 coding DNA: TGTGCCAGCAGCTTAGGGCGGACAGGGCTGGGCTACACCTTC. The chain couples TRBV11-2 to TRBJ1-2; 8 bases agree with TRBD1. Germline V gene sequence: CDR1 SGHAT, CDR2 FQNNGV. This CDR3 has 14 residues. V gave up 1 base and J gave up 8 bases; unmatched junction bases: 6.

The genes are TRBV7-2 and TRBJ2-2; D might be TRBD1 (6 bases). The CDR3 runs to 16 residues. With 2 bases removed from V and 2 bases from J, the gap between germline ends came to 12 bases. The germline V gene has CDR1 SGHTA and CDR2 FQGNSA. The CDR3 region is CASSLHRALNTGELFF. The CDR3 region has the DNA TGTGCCAGCAGCTTACACAGGGCCCTCAACACCGGGGAGCTGTTTTTT.

In the case of this clone: The same CDR3 arises from other DNA sequences in this sample as well. The chain employs TRBV30 and TRBJ1-2, with D perhaps matching TRBD1 (6 bases). The V and J ends lost 2 bases and 8 bases respectively, with 9 bases between them. This CDR3 spans 11 amino acids. From germline, CDR1 is GTSNPN and CDR2 SVGIG (reference sequence). CDR3 residues: CAWSRGGGYTF. Written as DNA, the CDR3 is TGTGCCTGGAGTAGGGGGGGCGGCTACACCTTC.

The V call is TRBV6-1, the J call TRBJ2-5; possibly TRBD1 for D (5 bases). V was clipped by 1 base and J by 7 bases, with 19 bases between them. The CDR3 is made up of 16 amino acids. Germline CDR1 is MNHNS and CDR2 is SASEGT. Here the CDR3 DNA reads TGTGCCAGCAGTGAAGGGTCGGCGTTAGGGCAGGGGACCCAGTACTTC. Its translation is CASSEGSALGQGTQYF.

The chain carries TRBV14 and TRBJ1-2; the D gene is possibly TRBD1 (5 bases). Germline V CDR1 and CDR2: SGHDN, FVKESK. The CDR3 is 13 amino acids. Trimming removed 5 bases from V and 3 bases from J, with 10 bases in between. The CDR3 loop reads CASSTDTDYGYTF. As DNA, the CDR3 is TGTGCCAGCAGCACGGACACGGACTATGGCTACACCTTC. Full variable domain (missing parts from reference TRBV14 and TRBJ1-2): EAGVTQFPSHSVIEKGQTVTLRCDPISGHDNLYWYRRVMGKEIKFLLHFVKESKQDESGMPNNRFLAERTGGTYSTLKVQPAELEDSGVYFCASSTDTDYGYTFGSGTRLTVV.

The chain recombines TRBV30 with TRBJ1-5, with TRBD1 matching over 8 bases. The germline CDR1 and CDR2 sequences are GTSNPN and SVGIG (reference sequence). The CDR3 is 14 residues long. J was trimmed by 2 bases and V by 3 bases; bases with no gene match: 3. CDR3 bases: TGTGCCTGGAGAGACAGGGGTGGCAATCAGCCCCAGCATTTT. Its protein product is CAWRDRGGNQPQHF.

This clone has only one observation. The CDR3 region is CASSENLASGRYGTDTQYF. The CDR3 region has the DNA TGTGCCAGCAGTGAAAACTTGGCTAGCGGGAGGTATGGCACAGATACGCAGTATTTT. This chain links TRBV6-1 with TRBJ2-3, with TRBD2 matching over 11 bases. This CDR3 spans 19 amino acids. Looked up from germline, CDR1 is MNHNS and CDR2 is SASEGT. J gave up 1 base and V 2 bases, and 11 bases lay outside the gene matches.

The chain uses TRBV27 and TRBJ1-4; D is undetermined. The V gene's germline CDR1 is MNHEY and CDR2 SMNVEV (reference sequence). The CDR3 runs 15 residues. The germline V and J ends were trimmed by 7 bases and 6 bases, with 18 bases remaining between them. CDR3 DNA sequence: TGTGCCAGCACCACCTTGGGAGGACGCGATGAAAAACTGTTTTTT. Its protein product is CASTTLGGRDEKLFF.

The chain couples TRBV5-4 to TRBJ1-5; D not resolved. From germline, CDR1 is SGHNT and CDR2 YYREEE (reference sequence). V lost 4 bases, J lost 5 bases, and 10 bases lay in between. The CDR3 totals 13 residues. In DNA, the CDR3 is TGTGCCAGCAGCATTGACGGAGATCAGCCCCAGCATTTT. As protein: CASSIDGDQPQHF.

This chain connects TRBV5-6 to TRBJ2-7; D possibly corresponds to TRBD1 (6 bases). V shed 1 base and J shed 4 bases, with 6 bases lying between them. The CDR3 contains 12 residues. Germline values: CDR1 SGHDT, CDR2 YYEEEE. This chain's CDR3 is CASSLTGYEQYF. CDR3 coding DNA: TGTGCCAGCAGCTTGACAGGGTACGAGCAGTACTTC.

The chain joins TRBV3-1 (or the pseudogene TRBV3-2) to TRBJ1-2; weak D call: TRBD1 (6 bases). The CDR3 spans 14 residues. From germline, CDR1 is LGHDT and CDR2 YNNKEL (reference sequence). Trimming removed 4 bases from V and 4 bases from J, with 13 bases in between. The CDR3 sequence is CASSPGAGSYGYTF. The CDR3 nucleotides are TGTGCCAGCAGCCCAGGGGCAGGTAGCTATGGCTACACCTTC.

The chain employs TRBV6-2 or TRBV6-3 and TRBJ2-1, with TRBD2 as a possible D gene (7 bases). This CDR3 is 14 amino acids long. Looked up from germline, CDR1 is MNHEY and CDR2 is SVGEGT. Trimming took 5 bases from V and 6 from J, leaving 14 bases between them. CDR3 in DNA: TGTGCCAGCAGTCTGCGGGGGCGCGGCAATGAGCAGTTCTTC. Translation: CASSLRGRGNEQFF.

V gene TRBV7-2 combines with J gene TRBJ1-4; a weak D match, TRBD1 (6 bases). The CDR3 has 15 residues. Trimming stripped 1 base from V and 0 bases from J, with 6 bases between. The germline V gene has CDR1 SGHTA and CDR2 FQGNSA. CDR3 sequence (DNA): TGTGCCAGCAGCTTAGGGGACACAACTAATGAAAAACTGTTTTTT. Translating gives CASSLGDTTNEKLFF.

The V gene is TRBV6-5, the J gene TRBJ2-3; TRBD2 might be the D (6 bases). V was cut by 6 bases and J by 4 bases, with 14 bases left in between. This CDR3 region has 14 residues. In germline, CDR1 is MNHEY, CDR2 SVGAGI. CDR3 coding DNA: TGTGCCAGCAGCCAGCCTAGCGTGGCAGATACGCAGTATTTT. Protein: CASSQPSVADTQYF.

This clone was recorded once. This chain joins TRBV29-1 and TRBJ2-7; 11 bases are shared with TRBD2. This CDR3 region has 13 residues. CDR1 is SQVTM and CDR2 is ANQGSEA in the germline V gene. Losses at the gene ends were 3 bases for V and 3 bases for J; bases not matched to a gene: 1. The CDR3: CSVDTSGSYEQYF. CDR3 coding DNA: TGCAGCGTTGACACTAGCGGGAGCTACGAGCAGTACTTC.

The sample holds one count of this clone. This sequence joins TRBV11-2 and TRBJ1-3, with a possible D match to TRBD1 (5 bases). Germline CDR1 and CDR2: SGHAT and FQNNGV. Trimming pared 10 bases from V and 0 bases from J, leaving 22 bases between. This CDR3 region has 17 residues. CDR3 sequence reads: CATLRGKLLSSGNTIYF. The CDR3 DNA is TGTGCCACCTTACGGGGGAAACTCCTAAGCTCTGGAAACACCATATATTTT.

This rearrangement joins TRBV5-1 to TRBJ1-6, with 8 bases identical to TRBD1. Trimming removed 5 bases from V and 6 bases from J; junction bases left unmatched: 7. CDR3 length: 15 residues. Germline V CDR1 and CDR2: SGHRS, YFSETQ. The CDR3 reads CASRPTGGGNSPLHF. The CDR3 region has the DNA TGCGCCAGCAGACCAACAGGGGGTGGTAATTCACCCCTCCACTTT.

The gene calls are TRBV2 and TRBJ2-3; 7 bases align to TRBD2. The J segment lost 3 bases and the V segment lost 4 bases, leaving 4 bases of the junction unmatched. CDR3 length: 14 residues. CDR1 is SNHLY, CDR2 FYNNEI, per germline. The DNA of the CDR3 is TGTGCCAGCAGTGTGGATAGCGGGACAGATACGCAGTATTTT. This gives the protein CASSVDSGTDTQYF.

The chain employs TRBV19 and TRBJ1-2; D is perhaps TRBD1 (5 bases). The CDR3 covers 15 residues. CDR1 and CDR2 from the germline V gene are LNHDA and SQIVND (reference sequence). Trimming stripped 2 bases from V and 4 bases from J, with 14 bases between. CDR3 nucleotide sequence: TGTGCCAGTAGTATACAAGCAGGGTCTCGCTATGGCTACACCTTC. This sequence encodes CASSIQAGSRYGYTF.